Here is one T cell receptor beta chain with its context. This clonotype was seen a handful of times. This receptor's antigen is unknown. It may be a read error: a sequence one base away is much more abundant. This entry belongs to a study of immune aging and cytomegalovirus after organ transplant (dated by TCRdb to the early 2020s). Regarding the study in general: Every transplant recipient was given three-drug immunosuppression consisting of prednisone, tacrolimus, and mycophenolate.

Study-wide findings and limitations: Aged-phenotype cells increased post-transplant regardless of clone size, earlier in large clones (days 200-264) than small clones, following viremia. CD57 was not measured in the sequencing data, so a conservative gene-based aging definition was used instead. Large clones contained a bigger proportion of TEMRA cells, and over time the seven largest clones (approximately 2,000 cells) picked up aged and TEMRA cells and lost TCM cells.

Explained via the paper, the time point label denotes: five sample-tagged time points from pre-transplant (day -1) to day 368 post-transplant, pooled. Thawed PBMC were stimulated for around eleven hours with a CMV IE-1 overlapping peptide library without transport inhibitors. After thawing, cells rested overnight before stimulation in R10 medium with CD28/CD49d costimulation. The IE-1 peptide library was composed of 15-amino-acid peptides with overlaps of 11 amino acids. Each time point was barcoded with BD Single-Cell Multiplexing Kit Sample Tags, pooled, and stained with oligo-conjugated anti-CD45RA plus sorting antibodies. A BD FACSAria III was used to sort CMV-responsive CD8+CD137+ and CD4+CD154+ T cells at 4-way purity. Blood was drawn into EDTA vacutainers and was processed by Ficoll gradient within 1-24 hours. Based on the germline V gene (reference sequence), the CDR1 and CDR2 sequences are MNHEY and SMNVEV. The CDR3, cysteine through phenylalanine, is 16 amino acids long. Only CDR3 DNA is held: 48 bases, read in frame from base 1.

The library was generated by single-cell sequencing. The instrument was an Illumina NovaSeq 6000. The BD Rhapsody Targeted mRNA and AbSeq Reagent Kit, in a microwell format, was used for cell capture and library preparation. The libraries included TCR, sample tags, AbSeq, and targeted mRNA drawn from the Human T-Cell Expression Panel together with custom TOX and TOX2 primers. Sequencing of the libraries was performed on an Illumina NovaSeq. Concerning the study's data processing: The analysis covered 10468 cells in total, of which 7076 were CD8 T cells and around 4,900 were CD8 T cells with an identifiable TCR CDR3. The BD Rhapsody Targeted Analysis Pipeline, including V(D)J processing, was run on the Seven Bridges Genomics platform to process the raw data. Quality control, Sample Tag demultiplexing with Lex-BDSMK, clone identification with VDJ Explorer, and Seurat clustering were all done in SeqGeq 1.6.0. A clone was considered non-expanded if it made up <1% of CD8 T cells, and considered a clonal expansion if it made up >2.5% of the sample. TCRdb redid the processing of the public reads, applying fastp at Q25 and MiXCR, and retained in-frame beta chains. Rows merge per CDR3 protein into single entries with the most common DNA and genes. TCRdb, rather than the study authors, made the V and J calls. The table for this sample lists 20,000 or so distinct CDR3 sequences; approximately 40% of them were counted only once. 20% to 30% of the sample is held by the ten biggest clonotypes.

The input for sequencing was CMV peptide-activated CD4+ and CD8+ T cells sorted from blood, taken at five time points, pooled. The cell subset or site label for this specimen denotes: sorted CD8+CD137+ and CD4+CD154+ T cells after about 12 h CMV IE-1 peptide stimulation. The receptor's source is a female donor who had a heart transplant and CMV viremia. Rearrangement joined TRBV27 to TRBJ1-6, and TRBD1 matches 9 of the central bases. The nucleotide sequence reads TGTGCCAGCGGTTTCGACAGGGGGTGGAATAATTCACCCCTCCACTTT. This codes for CASGFDRGWNNSPLHF.